Given below is one TCR beta chain in context. Germline loops: CDR1 MNHEY, CDR2 SMNVEV (reference sequence). V shed 5 bases and J shed 2 bases, with 10 bases lying between them. The CDR3 length is 15 residues. This sample stems from a study of blood T cell repertoires in COVID-19. Study-level background: PBMCs, B-cell-depleted T cells, or T cells were the source of the cDNA or gDNA that made up the material.

Participants were aged roughly 18 to 89 years from around 24 US areas. Which cohort a participant joined came from the clinical history participants gave. Original processing notes: Counts of nucleated cells, estimated from reference gene primer amplification, were obtained. Some clones are missing from TCRdb's copy, which holds only in-frame ones; the method was immunoSEQ multiplex PCR. D and trimming come from the DNA, and the V and J calls and clone size come from that table. The sample contains about 170,000 clones, less than 80% of which appear only once. J is TRBJ2-6 and V is TRBV27; possibly TRBD1 for D (6 bases). The TCR was taken from a woman aged 70 to 79 in a cohort exposed to, infected with or recovered from COVID-19 (not recorded which). The sequenced sample was PBMCs or T cells enriched from blood (not recorded which). The CDR3 protein is CASSPNRAGANVLTF. The CDR3 region has the DNA TGTGCCAGCAGTCCCAACAGGGCTGGGGCCAACGTCCTGACTTTC.